This T cell receptor (beta chain) comes out of a study of control samples from healthy donors and cancer patients. The V gene lost 6 bases and the J gene lost 2 bases, with 19 bases spanning the gap. Looked up from germline, CDR1 is MNHEY and CDR2 is SVGEGT. The CDR3 spans 16 residues. The method was immunoSEQ multiplex PCR; TCRdb's version includes in-frame clones alone and lacks a portion of them. Seen here are more than 65,000 clones, more than 75% observed once, and the top ten hold around 16%. The TCR comes from a man aged 45-65 years in good health. The chain carries TRBV6-2 or TRBV6-3 and TRBJ1-2, with D possibly TRBD1 on 5 matching bases. The sample taken for sequencing was blood. The CDR3 region is CASSSPGTTMNYGYTF. The CDR3 nucleotides are TGTGCCAGCAGCTCACCCGGGACCACTATGAACTATGGCTACACCTTC.